This T cell receptor beta chain was documented in a study of blood T cells in healthy people across ages. General study points: A strong correlation was seen between TCR beta diversity and naive T cell percentage. A greater number of naive CD4+ cells and higher diversity distinguished long-lived donors from aged donors.

As regards this clonotype: Its target is unknown.

The CDR3 is 15 amino acids. Germline V gives CDR1 DFQATT, CDR2 SNEGSKA (reference sequence). V gave up 6 bases and J gave up 4 bases; unmatched junction bases: 14. It was with a sample-barcoded 5' primer and a J-beta primer mix that a second PCR of about 7 to 12 cycles was run. A 12-random-nucleotide template-switch adaptor tagged each cDNA molecule. TCRdb reprocessed the 5' RACE reads with MiXCR, giving one entry per CDR3 protein. The sample includes hundreds of thousands of distinct CDR3 sequences, approximately 53% seen only once; the top ten take roughly 24%. V is TRBV20-1 and J is TRBJ2-5; 7 bases agree with TRBD2. The sequencing input was blood. This receptor was taken from a man aged 35 to 55 in good health. The CDR3 coding sequence is TGCAGTGCCAAAACCCACAAGGGCGGGGGAGAGACCCAGTACTTC. Amino acids: CSAKTHKGGGETQYF.